The TCR beta chain under discussion was sequenced for a study of blood T cell repertoires in COVID-19. Across the study: Sites in the United States, Italy and Spain provided acute and convalescent COVID-19 samples.

Measured with immunoSEQ multiplex PCR; TCRdb has only the in-frame clones, and not every one. In the table there are about 260,000 clones, 87% of which are singletons. The V gene end was trimmed by 5 bases and the J gene end by 7 bases; junction bases not matched to a gene: 18. CDR1 is MNHNY, CDR2 SVGAGI, per germline (reference sequence). This CDR3 is 18 amino acids long. The chain employs TRBV6-6 and TRBJ2-2; 8 bases are a match to TRBD1. Input material: peripheral blood. This sequence was found in a woman aged 45 to 65 who had recovered from COVID-19. The CDR3 protein is CASSRGGQGRGRNGELFF. The CDR3 DNA reads as TGTGCCAGCAGTCGGGGCGGACAGGGTCGGGGACGGAACGGGGAGCTGTTTTTT.